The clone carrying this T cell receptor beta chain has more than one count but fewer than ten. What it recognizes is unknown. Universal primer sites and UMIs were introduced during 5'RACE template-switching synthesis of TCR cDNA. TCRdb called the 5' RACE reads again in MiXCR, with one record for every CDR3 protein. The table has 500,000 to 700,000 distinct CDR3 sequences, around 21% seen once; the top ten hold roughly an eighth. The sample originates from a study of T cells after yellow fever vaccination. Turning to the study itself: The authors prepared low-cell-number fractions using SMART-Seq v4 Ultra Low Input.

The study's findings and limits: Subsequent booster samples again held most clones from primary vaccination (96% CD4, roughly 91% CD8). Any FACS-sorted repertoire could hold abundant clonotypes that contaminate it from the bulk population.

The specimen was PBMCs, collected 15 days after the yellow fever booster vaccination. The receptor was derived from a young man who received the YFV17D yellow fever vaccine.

For the CDR3, the DNA is TGTGCCAGCAGTTCACCAGGGGTGTCCTTCACTGAAGCTTTCTTT. This gives the protein CASSSPGVSFTEAFF. The chain links TRBV28 to TRBJ1-1; D might be TRBD1 (6 bases). CDR1 is MDHEN and CDR2 is SYDVKM in the germline V gene. V was trimmed by 4 bases and J by 4 bases, leaving 16 bases between them. The CDR3 consists of 15 residues.